The present TCR beta chain was sequenced within a study of chemoradiotherapy in HPV16-positive cancers. General study results and limits: Non-HPV-specific T cells did not expand in tumors during treatment, whereas candidate HPV-specific clones and E7-related motifs did.

For this clone: Its antigen remains unidentified.

Samples were taken several times over chemoradiotherapy. This CDR3 contains 12 residues. Germline V gives CDR1 SGHRS, CDR2 YFSETQ. V lost 3 bases and J lost 2, with 2 bases in between. Using immunoSEQ multiplex PCR, the repertoire was profiled, and TCRdb retains in-frame clones only, with some absent. The table lists about 53,000 clones, roughly nine tenths of them singletons. Specimen: blood, collected from a patient who underwent chemoradiotherapy. The receptor was derived from a human donor with HPV-associated anogenital cancer. The chain recombines TRBV5-1 with TRBJ2-2; D gene ambiguous. CDR3 region: CASSYNTGELFF. In DNA form, the CDR3 reads TGCGCCAGCAGCTATAACACCGGGGAGCTGTTTTTT. The variable domain in full, with the rest retrieved from reference TRBV5-1 and TRBJ2-2, is KAGVTQTPRYLIKTRGQQVTLSCSPISGHRSVSWYQQTPGQGLQFLFEYFSETQRNKGNFPGRFSGRQFSNSRSEMNVSTLELGDSALYLCASSYNTGELFFGEGSRLTVL.